Listed here are 6 T cell receptor beta chains from one sample, sequenced in a study of CD8 T cell repertoires and HIV-1 epitope variants. No antigens are known for them. Produced via immunoSEQ multiplex PCR; TCRdb's table is partial and in-frame only. The sample shows 6,000 to 7,000 clones, 66% of them seen only once. Sequencing used cultured CD8+ T cells derived from PBMCs. The receptors derive from a male donor with HIV.

V is TRBV29-1 and J is TRBJ2-7; a possible D gene is TRBD2 (5 bases). V was clipped by 6 bases and J by 7 bases, with 19 bases between them. CDR3 length: 13 residues. Germline loops: CDR1 SQVTM, CDR2 ANQGSEA. The CDR3 sequence: CSVEDGVTREQYF. CDR3 sequence (DNA): TGCAGCGTGGAGGACGGGGTCACTAGGGAGCAGTACTTC.

This chain joins TRBV6-5 and TRBJ2-1; 10 nucleotides line up with TRBD2. The CDR3 totals 15 residues. Germline V gives CDR1 MNHEY, CDR2 SVGAGI. The trim removed 6 bases at V and 8 bases at J, leaving 10 bases unmatched. The CDR3 nucleotides read TGTGCCAGCAGCTTACTAGCGGGGACCACGGATGAGCAGTTCTTC. Encoded protein: CASSLLAGTTDEQFF.

This clone was seen a few times. As DNA, the CDR3 is TGTGCCAGTAGTCCCTCAGGGGTCCATGAGCAGTTCTTC. The encoded protein is CASSPSGVHEQFF. The chain recombines TRBV19 with TRBJ2-1; TRBD1 is a possible D gene (6 bases). The CDR3 consists of 13 residues. V lost 5 bases to trimming and J lost 8 bases, with 13 bases between them. CDR1 and CDR2 from the germline V gene are LNHDA and SQIVND (reference sequence). The whole variable domain, remainder taken from reference TRBV19 and TRBJ2-1, is DGGITQSPKYLFRKEGQNVTLSCEQNLNHDAMYWYRQDPGQGLRLIYYSQIVNDFQKGDIAEGYSVSREKKESFPLTVTSAQKNPTAFYLCASSPSGVHEQFFGPGTRLTVL.

In its sample, this clone ranks as medium-sized. The chain links TRBV28 to TRBJ1-1; D ambiguous. The V and J ends lost 1 base and 8 bases respectively, with 11 bases between them. CDR3 length: 13 residues. CDR1 is MDHEN and CDR2 is SYDVKM in the germline V gene. This CDR3 reads CASSLLGSGEAFF. CDR3 nucleotide sequence: TGTGCCAGCAGTTTATTGGGCTCGGGGGAAGCTTTCTTT. Full variable domain (rest looked up from reference TRBV28 and TRBJ1-1): DVKVTQSSRYLVKRTGEKVFLECVQDMDHENMFWYRQDPGLGLRLIYFSYDVKMKEKGDIPEGYSVSREKKERFSLILESASTNQTSMYLCASSLLGSGEAFFGQGTRLTVV.

V usage is TRBV5-1 and J usage is TRBJ2-5, with a possible D match to TRBD2 (6 bases). The CDR3 loop spans 16 amino acids. The V end lost 2 bases, the J end lost 5 bases, and 19 bases lay between the germline ends. Germline values: CDR1 SGHRS, CDR2 YFSETQ. CDR3 region: CASSFSSGGLGETQYF. The CDR3 nucleotides read TGCGCCAGCAGCTTTTCTTCCGGGGGTCTAGGGGAGACCCAGTACTTC.

This clone has only a few counts. The rearrangement links TRBV7-6 to TRBJ2-2, with D tentatively TRBD2 (7 bases). V lost 0 bases and J lost 1, with 15 bases in between. Germline assignment: CDR1 SGHVS and CDR2 FNYEAQ. The length of the CDR3 is 18 residues. The CDR3 loop reads CASSLASGGRLNTGELFF. The CDR3, as DNA: TGTGCCAGCAGCTTAGCTTCCGGGGGGCGGTTGAACACCGGGGAGCTGTTTTTT.